This T cell receptor (beta chain) was recorded in a study of T cell repertoires in cytomegalovirus infection. Study-wide context: CMV infection and matching HLA type were both indicated by public TCR beta signatures.

The CDR3 runs to 13 residues. The junction had 3 bases not matched to a gene; V was cut back by 6 bases and J by 2 bases. Germline CDR1 and CDR2: DFQATT and SNEGSKA (reference sequence). From the reads, TCRdb called clonotypes with MiXCR, one entry per CDR3 protein. The table shows around 450,000 distinct CDR3 sequences, with 11% occurring only once. The material sequenced was PBMCs. The sequence was obtained from a human donor in good health (CMV status not recorded). Some clones in this sample may be carry-over from other donors' samples. The chain employs TRBV20-1 and TRBJ2-2; TRBD2 aligns across 7 bases. The CDR3 loop reads CSALADNTGELFF. The CDR3 region has the DNA TGCAGTGCCCTAGCGGACAACACCGGGGAGCTGTTTTTT.